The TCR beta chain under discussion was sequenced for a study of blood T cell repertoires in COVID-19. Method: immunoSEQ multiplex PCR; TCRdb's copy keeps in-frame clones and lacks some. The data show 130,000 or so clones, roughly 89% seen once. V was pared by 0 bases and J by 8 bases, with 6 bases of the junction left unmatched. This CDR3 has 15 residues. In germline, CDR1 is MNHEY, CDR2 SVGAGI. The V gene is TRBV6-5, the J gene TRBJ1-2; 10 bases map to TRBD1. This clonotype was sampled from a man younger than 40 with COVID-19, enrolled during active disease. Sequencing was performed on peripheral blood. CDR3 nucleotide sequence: TGTGCCAGCAGTTACTCGACGGGGACAGGGGTCGGCTACACCTTC. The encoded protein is CASSYSTGTGVGYTF.